The source of this TCR beta chain is a study of T cells in Graves' hyperthyroidism and ophthalmopathy. The CDR3 regions of TCR beta were amplified from RNA transcripts. The HTBI set primed first-round TCR CDR3 RT-PCR. A single record per CDR3 protein comes from TCRdb applying MiXCR to the multiplex PCR reads. The sample holds approximately 250,000 distinct CDR3 sequences, approximately 23% seen once. This clonotype was counted ten times or more. This receptor was identified in a woman aged 40 to 50 with Graves' ophthalmopathy. Sequenced input: blood.

CDR3 coding DNA: TGTGCCAGCAGTTCGACAGGAGATCAGCCCCAGCATTTT. This gives the protein CASSSTGDQPQHF. This sequence joins TRBV27 and TRBJ1-5; D is perhaps TRBD1 (6 bases). The V gene's germline CDR1 is MNHEY and CDR2 SMNVEV (reference sequence). The CDR3 length is 13 residues. The V end lost 4 bases, the J end lost 5 bases, and 9 bases lay between the germline ends.